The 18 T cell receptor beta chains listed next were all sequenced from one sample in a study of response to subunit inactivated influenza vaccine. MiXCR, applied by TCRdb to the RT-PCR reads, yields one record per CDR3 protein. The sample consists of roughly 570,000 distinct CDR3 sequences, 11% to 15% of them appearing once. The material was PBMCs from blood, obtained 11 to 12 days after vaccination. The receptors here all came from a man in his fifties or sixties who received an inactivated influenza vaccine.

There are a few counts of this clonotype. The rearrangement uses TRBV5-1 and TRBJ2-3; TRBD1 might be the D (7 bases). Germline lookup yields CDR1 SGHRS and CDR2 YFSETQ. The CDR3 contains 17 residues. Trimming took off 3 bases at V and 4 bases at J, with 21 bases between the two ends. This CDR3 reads CASSSDRDSTPPDTQYF. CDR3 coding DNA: TGCGCCAGCAGCTCCGACAGGGACTCCACTCCACCAGATACGCAGTATTTT. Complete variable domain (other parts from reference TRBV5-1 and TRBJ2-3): KAGVTQTPRYLIKTRGQQVTLSCSPISGHRSVSWYQQTPGQGLQFLFEYFSETQRNKGNFPGRFSGRQFSNSRSEMNVSTLELGDSALYLCASSSDRDSTPPDTQYFGPGTRLTVL.

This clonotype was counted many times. The CDR3 region is CASSSGPTITDTQYF. Here the CDR3 DNA reads TGTGCCAGCAGTTCCGGGCCTACCATCACAGATACGCAGTATTTT. V usage is TRBV12-3 or TRBV12-4 and J usage is TRBJ2-3, with unresolved D. The CDR3 totals 15 residues. The ends were cut back, 4 bases at V and 2 bases at J, with 13 bases in the middle.

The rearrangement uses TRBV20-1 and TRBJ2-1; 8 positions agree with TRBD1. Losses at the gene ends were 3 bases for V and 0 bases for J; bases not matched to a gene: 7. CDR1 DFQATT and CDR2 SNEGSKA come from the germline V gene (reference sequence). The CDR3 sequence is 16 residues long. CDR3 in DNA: TGCAGTGCTAGGGAGCCGGGACAGGCCTCCTACAATGAGCAGTTCTTC. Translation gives CSAREPGQASYNEQFF.

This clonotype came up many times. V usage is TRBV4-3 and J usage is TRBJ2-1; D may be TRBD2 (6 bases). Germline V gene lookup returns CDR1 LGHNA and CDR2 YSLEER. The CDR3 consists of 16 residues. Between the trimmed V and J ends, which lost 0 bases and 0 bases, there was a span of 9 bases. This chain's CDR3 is CASSQDSSGSYNEQFF. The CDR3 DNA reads TGCGCCAGCAGCCAAGATAGTAGCGGCTCCTACAATGAGCAGTTCTTC.

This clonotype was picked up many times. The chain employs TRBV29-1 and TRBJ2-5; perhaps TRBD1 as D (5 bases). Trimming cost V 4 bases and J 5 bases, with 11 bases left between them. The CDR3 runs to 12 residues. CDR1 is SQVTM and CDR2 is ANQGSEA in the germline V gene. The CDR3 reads CSVVWGFETQYF. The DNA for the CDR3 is TGCAGCGTTGTGTGGGGCTTCGAGACCCAGTACTTC.

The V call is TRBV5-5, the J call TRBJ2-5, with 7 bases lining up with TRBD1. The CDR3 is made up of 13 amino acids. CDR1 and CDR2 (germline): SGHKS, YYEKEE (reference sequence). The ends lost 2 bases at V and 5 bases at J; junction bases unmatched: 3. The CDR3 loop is CASSFYRGETQYF. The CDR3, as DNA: TGTGCCAGCAGCTTTTACAGGGGTGAGACCCAGTACTTC.

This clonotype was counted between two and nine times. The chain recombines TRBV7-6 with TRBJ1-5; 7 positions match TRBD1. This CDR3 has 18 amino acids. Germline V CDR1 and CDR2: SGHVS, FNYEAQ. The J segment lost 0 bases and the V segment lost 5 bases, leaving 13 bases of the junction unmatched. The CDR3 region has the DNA TGTGCCAGCAGCGCTCGACAGGGAGGGTTCCCTAGCAATCAGCCCCAGCATTTT. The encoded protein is CASSARQGGFPSNQPQHF.

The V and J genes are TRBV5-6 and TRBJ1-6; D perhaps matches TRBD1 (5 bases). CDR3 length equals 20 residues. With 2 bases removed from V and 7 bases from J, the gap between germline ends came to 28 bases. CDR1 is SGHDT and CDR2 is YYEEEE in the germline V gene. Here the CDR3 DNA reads TGTGCCAGCAGCTTTTTGGGGGGTCGGCAGGAGGACGGAGGGAATTCACCCCTCCACTTT. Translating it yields CASSFLGGRQEDGGNSPLHF. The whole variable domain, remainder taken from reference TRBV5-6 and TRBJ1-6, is DAGVTQSPTHLIKTRGQQVTLRCSPKSGHDTVSWYQQALGQGPQFIFQYYEEEERQRGNFPDRFSGHQFPNYSSELNVNALLLGDSALYLCASSFLGGRQEDGGNSPLHFGNGTRLTVT.

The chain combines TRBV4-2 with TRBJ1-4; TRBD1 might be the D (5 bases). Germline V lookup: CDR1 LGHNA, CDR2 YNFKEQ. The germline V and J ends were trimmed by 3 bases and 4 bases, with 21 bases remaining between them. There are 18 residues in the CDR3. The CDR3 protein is CASSQAGAGPHGNEKLFF. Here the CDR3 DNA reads TGTGCCAGCAGCCAGGCTGGGGCAGGGCCTCACGGTAATGAAAAACTGTTTTTT.

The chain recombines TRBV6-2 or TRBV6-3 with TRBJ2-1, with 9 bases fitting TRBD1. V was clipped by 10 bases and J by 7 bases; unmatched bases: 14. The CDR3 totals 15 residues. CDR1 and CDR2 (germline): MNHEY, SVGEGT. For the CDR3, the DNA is TGTGCCACTGGTAACTTTAGGACAGGGGCAAATGAGCAGTTCTTC. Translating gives CATGNFRTGANEQFF.

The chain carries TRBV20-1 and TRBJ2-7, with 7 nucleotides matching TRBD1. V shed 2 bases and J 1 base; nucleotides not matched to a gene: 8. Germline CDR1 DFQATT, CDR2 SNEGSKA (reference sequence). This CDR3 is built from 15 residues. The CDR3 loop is CSARHYPGQSYEQYF. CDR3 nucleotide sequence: TGCAGTGCTAGACATTACCCGGGACAGTCCTACGAGCAGTACTTC.

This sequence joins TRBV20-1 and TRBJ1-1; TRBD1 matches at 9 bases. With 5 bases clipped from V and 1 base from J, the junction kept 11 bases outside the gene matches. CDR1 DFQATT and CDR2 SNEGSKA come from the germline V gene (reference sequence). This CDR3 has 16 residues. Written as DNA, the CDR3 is TGCAGTGCTCCTGACAGGGGGTCTCCGAAGAACACTGAAGCTTTCTTT. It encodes CSAPDRGSPKNTEAFF.

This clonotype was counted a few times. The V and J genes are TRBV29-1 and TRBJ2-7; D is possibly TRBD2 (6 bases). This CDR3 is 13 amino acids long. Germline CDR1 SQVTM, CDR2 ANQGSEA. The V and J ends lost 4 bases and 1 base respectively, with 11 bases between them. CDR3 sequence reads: CSVGEENSYEQYF. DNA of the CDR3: TGCAGCGTTGGGGAGGAAAATTCCTACGAGCAGTACTTC.

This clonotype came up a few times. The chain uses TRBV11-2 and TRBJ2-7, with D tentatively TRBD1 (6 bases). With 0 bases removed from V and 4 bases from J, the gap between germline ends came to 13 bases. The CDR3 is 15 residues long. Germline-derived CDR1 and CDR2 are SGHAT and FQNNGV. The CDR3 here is CASSLEGRQGYEQYF. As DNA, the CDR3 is TGTGCCAGCAGCTTAGAAGGGCGGCAGGGGTACGAGCAGTACTTC.

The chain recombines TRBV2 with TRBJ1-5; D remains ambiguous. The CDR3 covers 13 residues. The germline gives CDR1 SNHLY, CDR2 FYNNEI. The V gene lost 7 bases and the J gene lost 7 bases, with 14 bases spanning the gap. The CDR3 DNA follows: TGTGCCAGCACTGGTGAGGGCGGCCAGCCCCAGCATTTT. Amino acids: CASTGEGGQPQHF.

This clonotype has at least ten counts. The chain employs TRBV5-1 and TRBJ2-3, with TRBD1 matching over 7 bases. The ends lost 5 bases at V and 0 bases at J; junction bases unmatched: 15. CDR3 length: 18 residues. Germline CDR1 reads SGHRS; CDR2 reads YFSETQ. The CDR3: CASRPYSGTATSTDTQYF. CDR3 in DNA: TGCGCCAGCAGGCCGTACTCCGGGACAGCAACTAGCACAGATACGCAGTATTTT.

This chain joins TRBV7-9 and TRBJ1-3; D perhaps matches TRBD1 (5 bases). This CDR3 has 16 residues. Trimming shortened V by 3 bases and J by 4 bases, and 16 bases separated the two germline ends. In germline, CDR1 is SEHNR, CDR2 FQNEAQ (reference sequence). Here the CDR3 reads CASSLTRTGRGNTIYF. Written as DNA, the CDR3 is TGTGCCAGCAGCTTGACCCGGACGGGACGAGGAAACACCATATATTTT. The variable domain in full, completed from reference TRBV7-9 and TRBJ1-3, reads DTGVSQNPRHKITKRGQNVTFRCDPISEHNRLYWYRQTLGQGPEFLTYFQNEAQLEKSRLLSDRFSAERPKGSFSTLEIQRTEQGDSAMYLCASSLTRTGRGNTIYFGEGSWLTVV.

This CDR3 is CASSLVSGDNEKLFF. The CDR3 nucleotides are TGCGCCAGCAGCTTGGTTTCGGGGGATAATGAAAAACTGTTTTTT. The chain combines TRBV5-1 with TRBJ1-4, with D perhaps matching TRBD1 (5 bases). This CDR3 comprises 15 residues. Germline CDR1 is SGHRS and CDR2 is YFSETQ. V was trimmed by 0 bases and J by 4 bases, leaving 10 bases between them.